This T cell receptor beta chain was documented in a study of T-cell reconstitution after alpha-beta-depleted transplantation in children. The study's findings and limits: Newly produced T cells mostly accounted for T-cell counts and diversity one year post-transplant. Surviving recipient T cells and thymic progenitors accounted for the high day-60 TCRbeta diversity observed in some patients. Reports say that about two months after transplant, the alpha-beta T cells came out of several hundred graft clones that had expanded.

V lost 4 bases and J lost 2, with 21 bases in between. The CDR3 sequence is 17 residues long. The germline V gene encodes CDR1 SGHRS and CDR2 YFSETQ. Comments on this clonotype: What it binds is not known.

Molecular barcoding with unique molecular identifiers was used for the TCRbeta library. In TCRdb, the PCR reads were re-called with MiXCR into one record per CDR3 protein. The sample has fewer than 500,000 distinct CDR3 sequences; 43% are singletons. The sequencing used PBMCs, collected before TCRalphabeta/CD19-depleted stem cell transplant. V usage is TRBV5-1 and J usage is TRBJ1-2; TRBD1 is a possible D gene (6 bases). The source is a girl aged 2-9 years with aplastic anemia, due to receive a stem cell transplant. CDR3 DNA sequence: TGCGCCAGCAGCCTGGAGTACCGACAAGGGGGGAACTATGGCTACACCTTC. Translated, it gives CASSLEYRQGGNYGYTF.